The count of the clone carrying this T cell receptor beta chain is one. Under the authors' procedure: From reference gene primer amplification, estimates of nucleated cell counts were derived. Method: immunoSEQ multiplex PCR; TCRdb's copy keeps in-frame clones and lacks some. V and J calls and clone size are those listed in that table; D and trimming were worked out from the DNA. There are fewer than 250,000 clones in the sample; about 80% occur only once, and about 2% lies in the top ten. The data were obtained in a study of blood T cell repertoires in COVID-19. Sequenced sample: peripheral blood. The clonotype comes from a woman older than 75 with acute or convalescent COVID-19.

Written as DNA, the CDR3 is TGCGCCAGCAGCTCCCAGGATCCTCGCTACAATGAGCAGTTCTTC. Encoded protein: CASSSQDPRYNEQFF. The rearrangement links TRBV5-1 to TRBJ2-1, with no clear D. V was clipped by 3 bases and J by 3 bases, with 13 bases between them. CDR1 and CDR2 from the germline V gene are SGHRS and YFSETQ. This CDR3 contains 15 residues. Variable domain in full (rest from reference TRBV5-1 and TRBJ2-1): KAGVTQTPRYLIKTRGQQVTLSCSPISGHRSVSWYQQTPGQGLQFLFEYFSETQRNKGNFPGRFSGRQFSNSRSEMNVSTLELGDSALYLCASSSQDPRYNEQFFGPGTRLTVL.